The sequence of this TCR beta chain was determined in a study of blood T cell repertoires in COVID-19. Study summary: T cells, B-cell-depleted T cells, or PBMCs supplied cDNA or gDNA.

The CDR3 runs to 14 residues. The germline V gene has CDR1 MNHEY and CDR2 SVGAGI. Trimming cost V 11 bases and J 0 bases; bases outside gene matches: 3. Here immunoSEQ multiplex PCR was the method, and the copy in TCRdb shows in-frame clones only, minus some. There are about 370,000 clones in the sample; 80% to 90% occur only once, and 1% lies in the top ten. Allocation to cohorts depended on clinical history reported by the participants. Resolution of symptoms, clearance, or two negative PCRs was present in recovered Cohort 3 donors. The TCR originated in a man aged 18 to 30 who had recovered from COVID-19. V and J are TRBV6-5 and TRBJ2-4; 11 bases match TRBD2. The material sequenced was PBMCs or T cells enriched from blood (not recorded which). The CDR3 DNA sequence: TGTGCCGGAGGACTAGCGGGAGCCAAAAACATTCAGTACTTC. Encoded protein: CAGGLAGAKNIQYF.